The 9 T cell receptor beta chains reported below all come from one sample, sequenced in a study of Graves' ophthalmopathy and Graves' hyperthyroidism. Amplified material comprised TCR beta CDR3 regions derived from RNA transcripts. The authors performed first-round RT-PCR with HTBI primers and then a second-round multiplex PCR. TCRdb re-derived calls from the multiplex PCR reads in MiXCR, one entry per CDR3 protein. Of 650,000 to 900,000 distinct CDR3 sequences listed, roughly 41% were seen once; the top ten hold about 40%. The sample taken for sequencing was peripheral blood. The receptor set was obtained from an adult man with Graves' ophthalmopathy.

To note about this clonotype: A read error may account for a junction end that differs from germline. The chain couples TRBV20-1 to TRBJ1-1; no reliable D call. There are 13 residues in the CDR3. Germline values: CDR1 DFQATT, CDR2 SNEGSKA (reference sequence). The CDR3 DNA follows: TGCAATGCTAGAGTCTCCAGGAACACTGAAGCTTTCTTT. Amino acid sequence: CNARVSRNTEAFF.

This clonotype was found many times. The V gene is TRBV12-3 or TRBV12-4, the J gene TRBJ1-2; 10 nucleotides match TRBD1. Trimming removed 3 bases from V and 1 base from J; junction bases left unmatched: 5. The CDR3 spans 16 residues. The CDR3 is CASSLPGQGINYGYTF. Here the CDR3 DNA reads TGTGCCAGCAGTTTGCCGGGACAGGGGATTAACTATGGCTACACCTTC.

Many counts were recorded for this clonotype. The genes are TRBV7-2 and TRBJ2-7; D is ambiguous. This CDR3 comprises 12 residues. Germline lookup yields CDR1 SGHTA and CDR2 FQGNSA. The germline V and J ends were trimmed by 6 bases and 0 bases, with 6 bases remaining between them. CDR3 loop: CASSGLSYEQYF. The CDR3 region has the DNA TGTGCCAGCAGTGGCCTCTCCTACGAGCAGTACTTC.

About this clonotype itself: One base away lies a much larger clone, so this may be a sequencing read error. The chain joins TRBV2 to TRBJ1-5; 7 bases align to TRBD1. The CDR3 runs to 13 residues. Trimming cost V 9 bases and J 8 bases; bases outside gene matches: 10. In germline, CDR1 is SNHLY, CDR2 FYNNEI. CDR3 sequence reads: CASQGGGLEPQHF. In DNA, the CDR3 is TGTGCCAGTCAGGGGGGGGGATTAGAGCCCCAGCATTTT.

This clonotype was observed many times. V usage is TRBV10-3 and J usage is TRBJ1-5; D uncertain. CDR1 and CDR2 from the germline V gene are ENHRY and SYGVKD. The CDR3 is made up of 12 amino acids. The V end was cut by 10 bases, the J end by 4 bases, with 11 bases between. Written as DNA, the CDR3 is TGTGCCAGCAGAGGTCCTAATCAGCCCCAGCATTTT. Its translation: CASRGPNQPQHF.

For this clonotype: Sequence at one end of the junction differs from germline and may be a read error. The rearrangement joins TRBV19 to TRBJ1-2, with D maybe TRBD1 (6 bases). Germline V CDR1 and CDR2: LNHDA, SQIVND (reference sequence). The length of the CDR3 is 15 residues. The CDR3 spells CTSSTSDRIHYGYTF. The CDR3 DNA reads TGTACCAGTAGTACCTCGGACAGAATTCACTATGGCTACACCTTC.

A few counts support this clonotype. This rearrangement joins TRBV7-2 to TRBJ2-7; D not certain. CDR3 length: 15 amino acids. CDR1 SGHTA and CDR2 FQGNSA come from the germline V gene. V was shortened by 2 bases and J by 2 bases, with 13 bases between the two germline ends. CDR3: CASSLSGVPTYEQYF. The CDR3 DNA sequence: TGTGCCAGCAGCTTATCCGGCGTCCCGACCTACGAGCAGTACTTC.

The chain is built from TRBV10-3 and TRBJ2-5, with 7 bases identical to TRBD1. V was clipped by 2 bases and J by 4 bases; unmatched bases: 7. In germline, CDR1 is ENHRY, CDR2 SYGVKD. CDR3 size: 15 residues. The CDR3 reads CAISEEQGTGETQYF. As DNA, the CDR3 is TGTGCCATCAGTGAGGAACAGGGGACGGGAGAGACCCAGTACTTC.

CDR3 nucleotides: TGTGCCAGCAGCAGAACAGGGGGAGTCTCTGGAAACACCATATATTTT. Its protein is CASSRTGGVSGNTIYF. The gene calls are TRBV12-3 or TRBV12-4 and TRBJ1-3; 8 bases fit TRBD1. The CDR3 contains 16 residues. The junction had 7 bases not matched to a gene; V was cut back by 6 bases and J by 0 bases.